This TCR beta chain is drawn from a study of cytomegalovirus exposure and HLA in healthy donors. Findings of the study overall: In a later analysis, an Asian-associated ancestry cluster reportedly showed fewer N-insertions than the roughly 730-donor mean.

Trimming took 1 base from V and 0 from J, leaving 16 bases between them. The germline gives CDR1 LGHNA, CDR2 YSLEER. This CDR3 comprises 17 residues. Primers for the PCR totalled 60 Vbeta and 13 Jbeta. Clones were sequenced by immunoSEQ multiplex PCR, and TCRdb holds only the in-frame ones, with some missing. The profile covers around 150,000 clones, with about 64% appearing a single time and 6% to 8.5% taken by the ten largest. A remark on this clone: The antigen remains undetermined.

The specimen was PBMCs. The V call is TRBV4-3, the J call TRBJ2-7; D is perhaps TRBD2 (6 bases). The TCR was taken from a woman aged 55 to 70 in good health and CMV-seropositive. CDR3 nucleotide sequence: TGCGCCAGCAGCCAAGCTTTACTACGGGAGCCCTCCTACGAGCAGTACTTC. Amino acids: CASSQALLREPSYEQYF.